These 32 T cell receptor beta chains were all obtained from the same sample, sequenced in a study of shared clonotypes between healthy human individuals. Sequencing used immunoSEQ multiplex PCR; TCRdb keeps in-frame clones, though not all of them. Seen here are 470,000 or so clones, roughly 80% observed once, and the top ten hold over 9.5%. The source material was PBMCs. The origin of the receptors is a woman in her forties in good health. Some clones in this sample may be carry-over from other donors' samples.

The genes are TRBV10-3 and TRBJ1-1; possibly TRBD1 for D (6 bases). CDR1 and CDR2 from the germline V gene are ENHRY and SYGVKD. Trimming pared 10 bases from V and 7 bases from J, leaving 19 bases between. The CDR3 spans 13 residues. The CDR3 nucleotides are TGTGCCACCGAAGCAGGGGAACGGGTTGAAGCTTTCTTT. The encoded protein is CATEAGERVEAFF.

Regarding this clone: Since a far larger clone is one base different, this is likely a read error. The CDR3 sequence: CAGPPSLASGRYEQYF. The CDR3 DNA reads as TGTGCCGGCCCCCCCTCCCTGGCTAGCGGGAGGTACGAGCAGTACTTC. This chain connects TRBV28 to TRBJ2-7; 11 bases are shared with TRBD2. CDR3 length: 16 amino acids. The J segment lost 4 bases and the V segment lost 11 bases, leaving 16 bases of the junction unmatched. Germline assignment: CDR1 MDHEN and CDR2 SYDVKM.

This clone was seen a few times. One base separates it from a far larger clone, so it is likely a read error. The chain combines TRBV5-1 with TRBJ1-1; D is uncertain. The length of the CDR3 is 13 residues. Per the germline V gene, CDR1 is SGHRS and CDR2 is YFSETQ. CDR3 residues: CASSVQWNAEAFF. CDR3 sequence (DNA): TGCGCCAGCAGCGTACAGTGGAACGCTGAAGCTTTCTTT.

The gene calls are TRBV20-1 and TRBJ2-5; D is unclear. CDR3 length: 10 amino acids. The V end lost 6 bases, the J end lost 5 bases, and 7 bases lay between the germline ends. CDR1 is DFQATT, CDR2 SNEGSKA, per germline (reference sequence). This CDR3 is CSASAETQYF. Here the CDR3 DNA reads TGCAGTGCGTCCGCCGAGACCCAGTACTTC.

The chain is built from TRBV4-1 and TRBJ1-4; D is undetermined. CDR1 and CDR2 (germline): MGHRA, YSYEKL. Trimming removed 4 bases from V and 0 bases from J, with 12 bases in between. CDR3 length: 16 residues. CDR3 sequence (DNA): TGCGCCAGCAGCCGAGTCCACTCGGCAACTAATGAAAAACTGTTTTTT. It is translated as CASSRVHSATNEKLFF.

This rearrangement joins TRBV5-1 to TRBJ2-5; D possibly corresponds to TRBD1 (6 bases). V lost 3 bases, J lost 1 base, and 7 bases lay in between. The CDR3 sequence is 13 residues long. The germline gives CDR1 SGHRS, CDR2 YFSETQ. Written as DNA, the CDR3 is TGCGCCAGCAGCTGGGACATCCAAGAGACCCAGTACTTC. Translation gives CASSWDIQETQYF.

In regard to this clone: With a far larger clone one base away, a read error is the likely cause. The sample carries other DNA sequences with the same CDR3. V usage is TRBV6-6 and J usage is TRBJ1-2; TRBD1 might be the D (5 bases). Germline V lookup: CDR1 MNHNY, CDR2 SVGAGI (reference sequence). The V end was cut by 6 bases, the J end by 3 bases, with 17 bases between. This CDR3 has 15 residues. CDR3 region: CASRSWDGWDYGYTF. The CDR3 DNA reads as TGTGCCAGCAGGTCTTGGGACGGGTGGGACTATGGCTACACCTTC.

V usage is TRBV7-3 and J usage is TRBJ2-2; 8 bases are a match to TRBD2. V dropped 1 base and J dropped 1; count of bases not matched to a gene: 5. Germline CDR1 SGHTA, CDR2 FQGTGA. CDR3 length: 17 residues. This CDR3 is CASSLSGGTRNTGELFF. The CDR3 DNA reads as TGTGCCAGCAGCTTAAGTGGCGGGACTAGGAACACCGGGGAGCTGTTTTTT.

With respect to this clone: A read error is likely here: a far larger clone is one base away. The chain links TRBV5-1 to TRBJ2-5, with TRBD2 matching over 7 bases. The germline V gene has CDR1 SGHRS and CDR2 YFSETQ. The CDR3 sequence is 15 residues long. The J segment lost 4 bases and the V segment lost 0 bases, leaving 6 bases of the junction unmatched. The CDR3 loop is CASSLGGGSGETQYF. The CDR3 DNA reads TGCGCCAGCAGCTTGGGGGGCGGGAGTGGAGAGACCCAGTACTTC.

The gene calls are TRBV7-3 and TRBJ2-3; TRBD2 is a possible D gene (5 bases). There are 15 residues in the CDR3. Trimming pared 2 bases from V and 2 bases from J, leaving 11 bases between. Germline loops: CDR1 SGHTA, CDR2 FQGTGA. The CDR3 region has the DNA TGTGCCAGCAGCTTAGGGGTGGGAGACACAGATACGCAGTATTTT. Protein sequence: CASSLGVGDTDTQYF.

The rearrangement uses TRBV29-1 and TRBJ2-5; D might be TRBD1 or TRBD2, each matching 5 bases. There are 14 residues in the CDR3. Trimming pared 2 bases from V and 11 bases from J, leaving 21 bases between. Per germline, CDR1 SQVTM and CDR2 ANQGSEA. DNA of the CDR3: TGCAGCGTTGAACGTAATGAGGGACGCTTGGAGCAGTACTTC. Translation gives CSVERNEGRLEQYF.

This clone was seen a few times. The CDR3 here is CASSEGGTGIQETQYF. DNA of the CDR3: TGTGCCAGCAGTGAAGGGGGGACAGGGATTCAAGAGACCCAGTACTTC. The genes are TRBV6-1 and TRBJ2-5; 9 bases are a match to TRBD1. V shed 1 base and J 2 bases; nucleotides not matched to a gene: 5. From germline, CDR1 is MNHNS and CDR2 SASEGT. The CDR3 is 16 amino acids.

The chain joins TRBV10-2 to TRBJ1-1; 7 bases map to TRBD1. The CDR3 spans 14 residues. V lost 4 bases and J lost 5; bases outside the gene matches: 7. CDR1 is WSHSY, CDR2 SAAADI, per germline. The CDR3 protein is CASSANRGGTEAFF. CDR3 in DNA: TGCGCCAGCAGTGCTAACAGGGGTGGGACTGAAGCTTTCTTT.

On this clone: This likely traces to a read error, being one base from a far larger clone. No conserved phenylalanine or tryptophan ends this CDR3, so it is likely a read error. Other DNA sequences in this specimen translate into the identical CDR3. The rearrangement uses TRBV29-1 and TRBJ1-2; D unresolved. Germline CDR1 reads SQVTM; CDR2 reads ANQGSEA. The CDR3 runs 11 residues. Trimming removed 7 bases from V and 2 bases from J, with 8 bases in between. This CDR3 reads CSESSNYGYTS. The CDR3, as DNA: TGCAGCGAGTCCTCAAACTATGGCTACACCTCC.

This clone was observed a single time. J is TRBJ2-7 and V is TRBV11-1, with D possibly matching TRBD2 (6 bases). Germline V gene sequence: CDR1 SGHAT, CDR2 FQDESV (reference sequence). V lost 8 bases to trimming and J lost 3 bases, with 14 bases between them. This CDR3 spans 13 amino acids. The CDR3 DNA reads as TGTGCCAGCCGCGGGACGGGTCACTACGAGCAGTACTTC. Protein sequence: CASRGTGHYEQYF.

In its sample, this clone was seen a few times. The V and J genes are TRBV28 and TRBJ2-7, with 8 bases lining up with TRBD2. CDR3 length: 14 amino acids. Germline-derived CDR1 and CDR2 are MDHEN and SYDVKM. J was trimmed by 0 bases and V by 6 bases; bases with no gene match: 4. The CDR3: CASRLAAYSYEQYF. The CDR3 nucleotides are TGTGCCAGCAGACTAGCGGCCTACTCCTACGAGCAGTACTTC.

The CDR3 DNA is TGTGCCAGCACCGGGACAGCCGCTAACTATGGCTACACCTTC. It specifies CASTGTAANYGYTF. The genes are TRBV6-4 and TRBJ1-2, with 7 bases fitting TRBD1. This CDR3 has 14 residues. Germline CDR1 reads MRHNA; CDR2 reads SNTAGT. J gave up 0 bases and V 7 bases, and 5 bases lay outside the gene matches.

The rearrangement uses TRBV6-1 and TRBJ2-2, with 8 bases that match TRBD2. The V gene end was trimmed by 6 bases and the J gene end by 3 bases; junction bases not matched to a gene: 3. The CDR3 is made up of 14 amino acids. Per the germline V gene, CDR1 is MNHNS and CDR2 is SASEGT. The CDR3 sequence: CASRGLGHTGELFF. CDR3 DNA sequence: TGTGCCAGCAGGGGACTAGGGCACACCGGGGAGCTGTTTTTT.

The chain joins TRBV7-9 to TRBJ1-1; 11 nucleotides match TRBD1. The CDR3 is made up of 15 amino acids. V was clipped by 7 bases and J by 8 bases; unmatched bases: 12. Germline CDR1 is SEHNR and CDR2 is FQNEAQ (reference sequence). The CDR3 is CASTQGQGAPREAFF. CDR3 bases: TGTGCCAGCACCCAAGGACAGGGGGCCCCCCGGGAAGCTTTCTTT.

This rearrangement joins TRBV27 to TRBJ1-1; D not certain. The CDR3 length is 18 residues. Germline CDR1 and CDR2: MNHEY and SMNVEV (reference sequence). V lost 4 bases to trimming and J lost 1 base, with 22 bases between them. CDR3 coding DNA: TGTGCCAGCAGTTCAACATTACTGTTCAGGTGGGAGAACACTGAAGCTTTCTTT. This translates into CASSSTLLFRWENTEAFF.

This chain links TRBV6-5 with TRBJ2-1; perhaps TRBD1 as D (6 bases). From germline, CDR1 is MNHEY and CDR2 SVGAGI. V was trimmed by 0 bases and J by 5 bases, leaving 8 bases between them. The CDR3 covers 14 residues. The CDR3 DNA reads as TGTGCCAGCAGTTACTCGGGGGCGGACAATGAGCAGTTCTTC. Protein sequence: CASSYSGADNEQFF.

This clone was counted between two and nine times. This chain links TRBV18 with TRBJ1-5, with TRBD1 identical over 7 bases. CDR3 size: 14 residues. J was trimmed by 4 bases and V by 3 bases; bases with no gene match: 3. CDR1 and CDR2 from the germline V gene are KGHSH and LQKENI. The CDR3 loop is CASSPGQENQPQHF. In DNA, the CDR3 is TGTGCCAGCTCACCCGGACAGGAGAATCAGCCCCAGCATTTT.

There are many counts of this clone. Other DNA sequences of this sample code for an identical CDR3. The chain recombines TRBV28 with TRBJ1-2; D gene ambiguous. The CDR3 sequence is 17 residues long. In germline, CDR1 is MDHEN, CDR2 SYDVKM. Trimming shortened V by 3 bases and J by 2 bases, and 19 bases separated the two germline ends. CDR3 sequence reads: CASSFRNLGLGNYGYTF. The CDR3 nucleotides read TGTGCCAGCAGTTTCCGAAACCTTGGTTTGGGGAACTATGGCTACACCTTC.

In DNA, the CDR3 is TGTGCCAGCAGCTGGGGGGCAGGCACTGAAGCTTTCTTT. It yields the protein CASSWGAGTEAFF. V and J are TRBV28 and TRBJ1-1, with D maybe TRBD1 (6 bases). The CDR3 spans 13 residues. The V gene lost 6 bases and the J gene lost 4 bases, with 12 bases spanning the gap. CDR1 and CDR2 (germline): MDHEN, SYDVKM.

The chain joins TRBV5-1 to TRBJ1-1; no firm D call. The ends were cut back, 2 bases at V and 0 bases at J, with 11 bases in the middle. The CDR3 is 15 amino acids. Germline loops: CDR1 SGHRS, CDR2 YFSETQ. The CDR3 loop reads CASSFGGYMNTEAFF. The CDR3 DNA follows: TGCGCCAGCAGCTTCGGAGGATATATGAACACTGAAGCTTTCTTT.

Turning to this clone: This likely reflects a read error, since a far larger clone is one base away. The chain links TRBV28 to TRBJ2-7; TRBD2 might be the D (6 bases). Germline V gene lookup returns CDR1 MDHEN and CDR2 SYDVKM. V dropped 5 bases and J dropped 0 bases, with 17 bases sitting between them. This CDR3 spans 16 amino acids. CDR3 in DNA: TGTGCCAGCAGTCGACTGGGCGGGATTACCTCCTACGAGCAGTACTTC. Translated, it gives CASSRLGGITSYEQYF.

This clone is classed as medium-sized. Other DNA sequences of this sample code for an identical CDR3. The rearrangement links TRBV20-1 to TRBJ1-2, with a tentative D call TRBD1 (5 bases). The CDR3 sequence is 11 residues long. Per germline, CDR1 DFQATT and CDR2 SNEGSKA (reference sequence). V gave up 3 bases and J gave up 8 bases, with 10 bases separating them. CDR3 DNA sequence: TGCAGTGCTAGCCGGGGGGAAGGCTACACCTTC. It is translated as CSASRGEGYTF.

This clone was detected once. This CDR3 reads CSVDSVTGDTQYF. In DNA form, the CDR3 reads TGCAGCGTTGATTCCGTTACAGGGGATACGCAGTATTTT. The chain combines TRBV29-1 with TRBJ2-3; TRBD1 is a possible D gene (6 bases). CDR1 SQVTM and CDR2 ANQGSEA come from the germline V gene. The CDR3 has 13 amino acids. Trimming cost V 3 bases and J 6 bases, with 13 bases left between them.

The chain links TRBV5-5 to TRBJ2-7, with 7 positions matching TRBD2. V trimming: 0 bases; J trimming: 2 bases; junction bases outside the gene matches: 8. CDR3 length equals 16 residues. The V gene's germline CDR1 is SGHKS and CDR2 YYEKEE (reference sequence). The CDR3 region has the DNA TGTGCCAGCAGCTTGGGGCCGGGCGGGAGAACCTACGAGCAGTACTTC. It is translated as CASSLGPGGRTYEQYF.

This clone was counted a few times. The chain employs TRBV18 and TRBJ1-2; D is unresolved. The CDR3 extends over 14 amino acids. V lost 3 bases and J lost 5, with 13 bases in between. Looked up from germline, CDR1 is KGHSH and CDR2 is LQKENI. CDR3 coding DNA: TGTGCCAGCTCACCCACCACCTTAGGGTATGGCTACACCTTC. It specifies CASSPTTLGYGYTF.

As for this clone: Only one base separates this from a far larger clonotype, so it likely reflects a read error. The V gene is TRBV6-6, the J gene TRBJ2-7; TRBD2 is a possible D gene (5 bases). The germline CDR1 and CDR2 sequences are MNHNY and SVGAGI (reference sequence). V dropped 2 bases and J dropped 0 bases, with 14 bases sitting between them. The CDR3 runs 16 residues. The CDR3 reads CASSYTASWSSYEQYF. The CDR3 region has the DNA TGTGCCAGCAGTTACACGGCTAGCTGGAGCTCCTACGAGCAGTACTTC.

This sequence joins TRBV5-1 and TRBJ2-7; perhaps D is TRBD1 or TRBD2 (6 bases each). V lost 5 bases, J lost 1 base, and 19 bases lay in between. The CDR3 has 16 residues. Germline V gives CDR1 SGHRS, CDR2 YFSETQ. The CDR3 DNA reads as TGCGCCAGCAGGCTTGTCTCGACAGGAGGGTCCTACGAGCAGTACTTC. Its protein is CASRLVSTGGSYEQYF.